Sequencing of this TCR beta chain was carried out in a study of blood T cells in healthy people across ages. This clonotype was observed many times. Germline-derived CDR1 and CDR2 are SGHTA and FQGTGA. This CDR3 region has 16 residues. Trimming took 6 bases from V and 9 from J; bases not matched to a gene: 13. Primers used in a second PCR of roughly 7 to 11 cycles were a sample-barcoded 5' primer and a J-beta primer mix. TCRdb redid the calling of the 5' RACE reads with MiXCR, one entry per CDR3 protein. Of over 550,000 distinct CDR3 sequences listed, around 31% are singletons. The sample was blood. The sequence derives from an elderly woman in good health. The J gene is TRBJ2-1, the V gene TRBV7-3, with TRBD1 matching 11 bases. CDR3 residues: CASRKVGTGGLGEQFF. The CDR3 DNA is TGTGCCAGCAGGAAAGTCGGGACAGGGGGTTTGGGTGAGCAGTTCTTC.